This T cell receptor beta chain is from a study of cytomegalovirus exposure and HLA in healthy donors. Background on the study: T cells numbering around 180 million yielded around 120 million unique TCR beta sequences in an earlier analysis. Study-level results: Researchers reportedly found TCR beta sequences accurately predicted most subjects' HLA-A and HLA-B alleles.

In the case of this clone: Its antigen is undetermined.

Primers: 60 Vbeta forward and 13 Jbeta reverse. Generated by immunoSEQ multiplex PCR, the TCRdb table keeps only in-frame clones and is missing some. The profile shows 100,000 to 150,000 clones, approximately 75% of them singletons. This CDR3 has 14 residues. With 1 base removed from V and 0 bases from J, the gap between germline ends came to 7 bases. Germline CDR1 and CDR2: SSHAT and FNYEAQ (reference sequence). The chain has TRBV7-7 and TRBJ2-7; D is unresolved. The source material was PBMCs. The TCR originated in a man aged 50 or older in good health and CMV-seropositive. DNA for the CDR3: TGTGCCAGCAGCTTAGACCGGAGCTCCTACGAGCAGTACTTC. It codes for CASSLDRSSYEQYF.